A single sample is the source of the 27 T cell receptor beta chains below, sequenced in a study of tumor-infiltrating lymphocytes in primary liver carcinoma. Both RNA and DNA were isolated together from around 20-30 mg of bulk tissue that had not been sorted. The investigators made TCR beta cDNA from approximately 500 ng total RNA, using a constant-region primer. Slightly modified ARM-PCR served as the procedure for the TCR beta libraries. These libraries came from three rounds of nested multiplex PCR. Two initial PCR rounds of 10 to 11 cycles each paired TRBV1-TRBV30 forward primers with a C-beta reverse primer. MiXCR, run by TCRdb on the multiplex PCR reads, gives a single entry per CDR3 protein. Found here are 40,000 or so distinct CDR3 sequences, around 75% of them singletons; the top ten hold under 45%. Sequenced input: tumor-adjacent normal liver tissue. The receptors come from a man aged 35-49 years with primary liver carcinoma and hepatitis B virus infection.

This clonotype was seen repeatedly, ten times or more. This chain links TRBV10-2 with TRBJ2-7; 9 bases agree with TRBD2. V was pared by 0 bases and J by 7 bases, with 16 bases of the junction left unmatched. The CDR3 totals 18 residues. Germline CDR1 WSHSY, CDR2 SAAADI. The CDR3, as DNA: TGCGCCAGCAGTGAGTCGGGTAGCGGGAGTCCCCGGCCGGGAGAGCAGTACTTC. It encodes CASSESGSGSPRPGEQYF.

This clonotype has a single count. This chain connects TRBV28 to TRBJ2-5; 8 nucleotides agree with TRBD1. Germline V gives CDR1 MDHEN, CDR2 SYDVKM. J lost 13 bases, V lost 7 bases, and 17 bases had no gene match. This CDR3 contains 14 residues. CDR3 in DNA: TGTGCCAGCACGCCGGACAGGGTGGTAGAGACACGGTACTTC. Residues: CASTPDRVVETRYF.

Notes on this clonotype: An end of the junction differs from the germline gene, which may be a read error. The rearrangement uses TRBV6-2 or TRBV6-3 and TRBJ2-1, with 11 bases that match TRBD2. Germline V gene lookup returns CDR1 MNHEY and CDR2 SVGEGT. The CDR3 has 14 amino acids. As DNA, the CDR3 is TGTGACAGCAGTTACCTGACTAGCGGGGAGGAGCAGTTCTTC. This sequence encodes CDSSYLTSGEEQFF.

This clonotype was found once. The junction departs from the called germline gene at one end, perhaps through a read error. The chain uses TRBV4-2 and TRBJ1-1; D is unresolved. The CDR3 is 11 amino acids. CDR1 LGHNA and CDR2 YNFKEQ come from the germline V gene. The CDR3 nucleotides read TGTGCCGGCAGTCCAGGAATAGAAGCTTTCTTT. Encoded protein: CAGSPGIEAFF.

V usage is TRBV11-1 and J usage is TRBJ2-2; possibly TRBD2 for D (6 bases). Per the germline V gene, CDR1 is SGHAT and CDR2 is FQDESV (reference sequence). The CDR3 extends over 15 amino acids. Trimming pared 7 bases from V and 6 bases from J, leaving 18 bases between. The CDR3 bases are TGTGCCAGCATCCCCTTGGAGGGCGCACCCGGGGAGCTGTTTTTT. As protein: CASIPLEGAPGELFF.

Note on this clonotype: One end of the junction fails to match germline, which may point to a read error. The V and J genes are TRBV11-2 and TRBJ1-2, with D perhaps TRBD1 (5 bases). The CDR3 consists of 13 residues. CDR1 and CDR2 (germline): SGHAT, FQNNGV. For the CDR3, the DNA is TGTGCCAGCAGCCCCGGGACTAATTATGTCTACGCCTTC. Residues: CASSPGTNYVYAF.

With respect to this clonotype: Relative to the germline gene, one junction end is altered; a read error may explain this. The CDR3: CANTTSAVTKNIQHF. CDR3 nucleotide sequence: TGTGCCAACACCACTTCGGCGGTAACCAAAAACATTCAGCACTTC. The chain combines TRBV11-2 with TRBJ2-4, with D unclear. The CDR3 has 15 amino acids. The germline V gene encodes CDR1 SGHAT and CDR2 FQNNGV. The full variable domain, in which reference TRBV11-2 and TRBJ2-4 provide the parts outside the CDR3, is EAGVAQSPRYKIIEKRQSVAFWCNPISGHATLYWYQQILGQGPKLLIQFQNNGVVDDSQLPKDRFSAERLKGVDSTLKIQPAKLEDSAVYLCANTTSAVTKNIQHFGAGTRLSVL.

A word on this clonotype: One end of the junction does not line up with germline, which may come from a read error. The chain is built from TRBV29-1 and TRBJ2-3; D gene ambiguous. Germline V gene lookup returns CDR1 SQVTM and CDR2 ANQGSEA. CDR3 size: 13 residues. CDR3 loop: CRVGQIRADTQYF. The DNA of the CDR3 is TGCAGGGTTGGCCAGATTCGGGCAGATACGCAATATTTT.

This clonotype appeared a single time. CDR3: CARTPGRQETQYF. The DNA for the CDR3 is TGTGCCAGGACACCAGGCAGACAAGAGACCCAGTACTTC. The chain joins TRBV18 to TRBJ2-5; D not resolved. CDR1 and CDR2 (germline): KGHSH, LQKENI. V shed 9 bases and J shed 2 bases, with 13 bases lying between them. The CDR3 consists of 13 residues.

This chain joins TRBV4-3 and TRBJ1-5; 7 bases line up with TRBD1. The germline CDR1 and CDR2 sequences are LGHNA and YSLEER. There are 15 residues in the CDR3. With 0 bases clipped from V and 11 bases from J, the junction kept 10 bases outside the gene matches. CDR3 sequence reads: CASSQDWTGGQSQHF. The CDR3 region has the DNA TGCGCCAGCAGCCAAGATTGGACTGGGGGACAGTCCCAGCATTTT.

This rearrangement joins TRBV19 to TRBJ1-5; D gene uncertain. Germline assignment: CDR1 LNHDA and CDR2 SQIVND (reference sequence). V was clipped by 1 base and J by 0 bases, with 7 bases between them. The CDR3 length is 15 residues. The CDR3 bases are TGTGCCAGTAGTATAGGGGCCGTTAGCAATCAGCCCCAGCATTTT. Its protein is CASSIGAVSNQPQHF. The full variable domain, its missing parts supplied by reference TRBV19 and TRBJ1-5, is DGGITQSPKYLFRKEGQNVTLSCEQNLNHDAMYWYRQDPGQGLRLIYYSQIVNDFQKGDIAEGYSVSREKKESFPLTVTSAQKNPTAFYLCASSIGAVSNQPQHFGDGTRLSIL.

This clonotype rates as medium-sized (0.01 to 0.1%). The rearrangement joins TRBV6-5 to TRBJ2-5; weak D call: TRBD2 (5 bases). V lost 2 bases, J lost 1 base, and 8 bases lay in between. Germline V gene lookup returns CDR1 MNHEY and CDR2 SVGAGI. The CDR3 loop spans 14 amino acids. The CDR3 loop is CASSYAGTQETQYF. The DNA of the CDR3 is TGTGCCAGCAGTTACGCGGGTACCCAAGAGACCCAGTACTTC.

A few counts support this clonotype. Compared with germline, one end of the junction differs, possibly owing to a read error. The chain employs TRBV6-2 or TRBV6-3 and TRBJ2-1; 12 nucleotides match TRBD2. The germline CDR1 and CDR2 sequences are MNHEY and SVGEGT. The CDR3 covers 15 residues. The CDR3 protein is CATRPLAGGHNEQFF. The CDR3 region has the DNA TGTGCCACCAGGCCACTAGCGGGAGGTCACAATGAACAGTTCTTC.

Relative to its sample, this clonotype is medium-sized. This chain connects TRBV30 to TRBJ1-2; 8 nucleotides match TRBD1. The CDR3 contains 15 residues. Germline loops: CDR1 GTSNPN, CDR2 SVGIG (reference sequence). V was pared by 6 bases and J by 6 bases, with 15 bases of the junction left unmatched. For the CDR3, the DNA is TGTGCCTGCCCCGGCTGGACAGGGTCGGTGGATGGCTACACCTTC. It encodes CACPGWTGSVDGYTF.

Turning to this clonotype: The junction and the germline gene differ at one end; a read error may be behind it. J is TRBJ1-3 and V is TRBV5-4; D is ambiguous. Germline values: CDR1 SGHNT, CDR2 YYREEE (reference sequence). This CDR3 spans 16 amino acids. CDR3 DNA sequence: TGTGCCAGCAACTTGTCGGCCCAAAATCCTGGAAACACTATATATTTT. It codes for CASNLSAQNPGNTIYF.

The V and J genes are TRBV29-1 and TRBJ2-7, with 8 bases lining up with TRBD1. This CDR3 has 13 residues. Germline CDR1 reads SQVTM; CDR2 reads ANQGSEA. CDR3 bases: TGCGACGTTGAAGGGACAGGTTCCTACGAGCAGTACTTC. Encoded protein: CDVEGTGSYEQYF.

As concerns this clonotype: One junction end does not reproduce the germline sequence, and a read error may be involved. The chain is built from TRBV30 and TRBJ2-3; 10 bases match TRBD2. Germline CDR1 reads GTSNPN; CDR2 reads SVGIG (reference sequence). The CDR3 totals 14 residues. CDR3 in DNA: TGTGTCTGGAGTGAACTAGCGGGACCAGATACGCAGTATTTT. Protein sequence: CVWSELAGPDTQYF.

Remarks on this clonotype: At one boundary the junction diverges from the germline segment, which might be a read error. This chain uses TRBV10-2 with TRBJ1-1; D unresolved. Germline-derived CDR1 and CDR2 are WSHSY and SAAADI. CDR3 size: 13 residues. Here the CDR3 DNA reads TGCTCCAGCAGTGAAGCAGAGAACACTGAAGCTTTCTTT. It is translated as CSSSEAENTEAFF.

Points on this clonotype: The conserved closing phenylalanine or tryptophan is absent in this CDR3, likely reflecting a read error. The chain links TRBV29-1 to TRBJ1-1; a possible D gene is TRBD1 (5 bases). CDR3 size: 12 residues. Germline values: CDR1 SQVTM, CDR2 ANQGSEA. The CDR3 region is CNAGTGNTEAFL. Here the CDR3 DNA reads TGCAACGCCGGGACGGGGAACACTGAAGCTTTCTTA.

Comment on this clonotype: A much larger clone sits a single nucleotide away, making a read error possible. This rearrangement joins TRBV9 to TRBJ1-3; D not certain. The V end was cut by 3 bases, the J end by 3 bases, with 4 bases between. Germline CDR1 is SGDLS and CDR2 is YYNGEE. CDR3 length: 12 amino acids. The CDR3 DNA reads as TGTGCCAGCAGCGCGAGTGGAAACACCATATATTTT. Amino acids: CASSASGNTIYF.

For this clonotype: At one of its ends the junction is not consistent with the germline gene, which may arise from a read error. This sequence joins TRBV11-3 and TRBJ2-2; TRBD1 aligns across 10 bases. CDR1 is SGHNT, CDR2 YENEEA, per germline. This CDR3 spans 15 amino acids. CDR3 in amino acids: CASSLVTGGTGEMFF. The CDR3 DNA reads TGTGCCAGCAGCTTGGTGACAGGGGGCACCGGGGAGATGTTTTTT.

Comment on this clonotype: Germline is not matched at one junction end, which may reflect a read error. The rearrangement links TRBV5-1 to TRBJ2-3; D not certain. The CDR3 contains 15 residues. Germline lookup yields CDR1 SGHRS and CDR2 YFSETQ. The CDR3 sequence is CAGSLKELSTDTQYF. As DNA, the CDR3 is TGCGCCGGCAGCTTGAAGGAACTCAGCACAGATACGCAGTATTTT.

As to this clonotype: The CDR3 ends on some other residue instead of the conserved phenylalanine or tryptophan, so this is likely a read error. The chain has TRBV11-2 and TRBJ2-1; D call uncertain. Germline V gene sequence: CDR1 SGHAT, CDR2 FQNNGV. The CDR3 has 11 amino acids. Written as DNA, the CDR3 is TGTACCAGCAGCCTTTACAATGAGCAGTTCTCC. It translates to CTSSLYNEQFS.

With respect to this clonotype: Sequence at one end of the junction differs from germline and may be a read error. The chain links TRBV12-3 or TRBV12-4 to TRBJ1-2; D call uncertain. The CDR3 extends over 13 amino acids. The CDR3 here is CACSLVSDYGYTF. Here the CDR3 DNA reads TGTGCCTGCAGTTTAGTATCAGACTATGGCTACACCTTC.

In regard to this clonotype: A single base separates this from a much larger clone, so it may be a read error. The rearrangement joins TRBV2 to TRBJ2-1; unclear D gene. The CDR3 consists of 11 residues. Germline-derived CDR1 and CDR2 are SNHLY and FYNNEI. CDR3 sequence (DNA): TGTGCCAACAGTGAATTCGCTGAGCAGTTCTTC. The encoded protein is CANSEFAEQFF.

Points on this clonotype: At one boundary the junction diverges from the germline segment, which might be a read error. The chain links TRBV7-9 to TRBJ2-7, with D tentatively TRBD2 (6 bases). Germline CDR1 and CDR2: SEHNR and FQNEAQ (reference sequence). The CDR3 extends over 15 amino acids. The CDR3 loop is CASCLGGSGTYGQYF. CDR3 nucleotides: TGTGCCAGCTGCTTAGGCGGTAGCGGCACCTACGGGCAGTACTTC.

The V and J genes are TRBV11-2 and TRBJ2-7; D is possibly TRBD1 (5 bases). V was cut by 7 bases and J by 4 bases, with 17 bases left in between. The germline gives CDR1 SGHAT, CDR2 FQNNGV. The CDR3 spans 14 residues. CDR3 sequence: CASNSNRNLYEQYF. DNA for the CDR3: TGTGCCAGCAACTCTAACAGGAACTTATACGAGCAGTACTTC.